These 16 T cell receptor beta chains were sequenced from one sample in a study of cytomegalovirus exposure and HLA in healthy donors. Researchers ran the PCR with 60 Vbeta and 13 Jbeta primers. Clones were sequenced by immunoSEQ multiplex PCR, and TCRdb holds only the in-frame ones, with some missing. The sample carries approximately 200,000 clones, around 78% recorded once. Source material: PBMCs. These TCRs come from a man under 40 in good health and CMV-seronegative.

The gene calls are TRBV6-1 and TRBJ2-3; possible D gene TRBD2, 5 bases. V gave up 0 bases and J gave up 2 bases, with 9 bases separating them. Germline CDR1 reads MNHNS; CDR2 reads SASEGT. The CDR3 is made up of 15 amino acids. Written as DNA, the CDR3 is TGTGCCAGCAGTGAAGCTGTCGGGAACACAGATACGCAGTATTTT. It encodes CASSEAVGNTDTQYF.

The chain combines TRBV6-5 with TRBJ1-1, with TRBD1 as a possible D gene (5 bases). V shed 2 bases and J shed 6 bases, with 13 bases lying between them. Germline V gene sequence: CDR1 MNHEY, CDR2 SVGAGI. The CDR3 consists of 14 residues. The CDR3 is CASSYRFGGAEAFF. CDR3 bases: TGTGCCAGCAGTTACCGGTTCGGGGGAGCTGAAGCTTTCTTT.

The chain couples TRBV2 to TRBJ1-5; D ambiguous. Germline lookup yields CDR1 SNHLY and CDR2 FYNNEI. Trimming cost V 5 bases and J 0 bases, with 11 bases left between them. CDR3 length: 15 amino acids. The CDR3: CASSLSPYSNQPQHF. CDR3 DNA: TGTGCCAGCAGTCTAAGTCCGTATAGCAATCAGCCCCAGCATTTT.

The chain joins TRBV5-1 to TRBJ2-3, with 9 bases fitting TRBD2. The CDR3 covers 16 residues. The V gene's germline CDR1 is SGHRS and CDR2 YFSETQ. After removal of 0 bases from V and 2 bases from J, the junction contained 4 bases not matched to a gene. CDR3 sequence: CASSLEAGGHTDTQYF. The CDR3 DNA is TGCGCCAGCAGCTTGGAGGCGGGAGGGCACACAGATACGCAGTATTTT.

The rearrangement links TRBV6-5 to TRBJ2-2, with D maybe TRBD1 (6 bases). V was trimmed by 9 bases and J by 0 bases, leaving 11 bases between them. The germline gives CDR1 MNHEY, CDR2 SVGAGI. This CDR3 is built from 14 residues. CDR3 loop: CASTGLANTGELFF. In nucleotides, the CDR3 is TGTGCCAGTACAGGGCTAGCGAACACCGGGGAGCTGTTTTTT.

This chain links TRBV9 with TRBJ2-1; D remains unclear. Germline V gene data show CDR1 as SGDLS and CDR2 as YYNGEE. The CDR3 spans 14 residues. With 0 bases removed from V and 5 bases from J, the gap between germline ends came to 9 bases. CDR3 sequence (DNA): TGTGCCAGCAGCGTAGGTTTTGCGGACAATGAGCAGTTCTTC. Protein: CASSVGFADNEQFF.

The chain links TRBV11-2 to TRBJ1-5, with 7 bases lining up with TRBD1. The CDR3 contains 13 residues. Germline V lookup: CDR1 SGHAT, CDR2 FQNNGV. J lost 4 bases, V lost 4 bases, and 1 base had no gene match. CDR3 nucleotide sequence: TGTGCCAGCAGCTCGGGACAGAATCAGCCCCAGCATTTT. It specifies CASSSGQNQPQHF.

As to this clone: This same CDR3 is encoded by further DNA sequences in the sample. This chain joins TRBV10-2 and TRBJ2-7; 10 bases agree with TRBD1. Per the germline V gene, CDR1 is WSHSY and CDR2 is SAAADI. The CDR3 length is 12 residues. V lost 6 bases and J lost 4; bases outside the gene matches: 0. Here the CDR3 reads CASRGQGYEQYF. In DNA, the CDR3 is TGCGCCAGCAGGGGACAGGGGTACGAGCAGTACTTC.

The chain joins TRBV28 to TRBJ2-5; TRBD2 matches 16 bases. The CDR3 length is 17 residues. V dropped 5 bases and J dropped 5; count of bases not matched to a gene: 8. The germline V gene encodes CDR1 MDHEN and CDR2 SYDVKM. CDR3 sequence: CASSPAGTSGRGETQYF. The CDR3 bases are TGTGCCAGCAGTCCGGCCGGGACTAGCGGGAGGGGCGAGACCCAGTACTTC.

V gene TRBV12-2 combines with J gene TRBJ2-3; TRBD1 is the table's D call and was not checked against the DNA. TRBV12-2 is a pseudogene segment. CDR3 size: 16 residues. CDR3 coding DNA: TGTGCAAGTCGCTCACCGAAGGGACAGGGCACAGATACGCAGTATTTT. Amino acids: CASRSPKGQGTDTQYF.

The CDR3 spells CASHPGNEQFF. DNA for the CDR3: TGTGCCAGCCACCCAGGGAATGAGCAGTTCTTC. The rearrangement joins TRBV21-1 to TRBJ2-1; the D segment call TRBD1 is taken from the table without a DNA check. TRBV21-1 is a known pseudogene. The length of the CDR3 is 11 residues.

The chain carries TRBV28 and TRBJ2-1, with 10 bases matching TRBD1. The CDR3 runs to 14 residues. Germline trimming cut 2 bases from V and 6 bases from J; bases unmatched to any gene: 1. Per germline, CDR1 MDHEN and CDR2 SYDVKM. CDR3 loop: CASSLRDRGNEQFF. In DNA form, the CDR3 reads TGTGCCAGCAGTTTAAGGGACAGGGGCAATGAGCAGTTCTTC.

This chain uses TRBV4-1 with TRBJ2-7; 8 nucleotides line up with TRBD2. Germline lookup yields CDR1 MGHRA and CDR2 YSYEKL. Trimming took 1 base from V and 4 from J; bases not matched to a gene: 9. The CDR3 spans 16 residues. The CDR3 loop reads CASSQATGGRQYEQYF. The CDR3 nucleotides read TGCGCCAGCAGCCAAGCGACGGGAGGGCGACAGTACGAGCAGTACTTC.

The V and J genes are TRBV5-1 and TRBJ1-5, with 7 bases lining up with TRBD1. CDR3 length: 15 amino acids. Trimming removed 4 bases from V and 0 bases from J; junction bases left unmatched: 4. In germline, CDR1 is SGHRS, CDR2 YFSETQ. CDR3 region: CASSPAGGSNQPQHF. Written as DNA, the CDR3 is TGCGCCAGCAGCCCTGCAGGGGGTAGCAATCAGCCCCAGCATTTT.

The CDR3 coding sequence is TGTGCCAGCAGCGTAGGATCTAGCAGTAATGAGCAGTTCTTC. Its protein is CASSVGSSSNEQFF. V usage is TRBV9 and J usage is TRBJ2-1; D possibly corresponds to TRBD2 (5 bases). Germline CDR1 is SGDLS and CDR2 is YYNGEE. V lost 0 bases to trimming and J lost 7 bases, with 11 bases between them. The CDR3 runs 14 residues.

A note on this clone: Other DNA sequences of this sample code for an identical CDR3. V gene TRBV9 combines with J gene TRBJ2-7; D is perhaps TRBD1 (6 bases). The CDR3 has 14 amino acids. V was trimmed by 2 bases and J by 3 bases, leaving 12 bases between them. The germline V gene has CDR1 SGDLS and CDR2 YYNGEE. The CDR3 DNA follows: TGTGCCAGCAGCGTGGGGGCAGGCAGCTACGAGCAGTACTTC. This sequence encodes CASSVGAGSYEQYF.